This paragraph reports one T cell receptor beta chain. This CDR3 region has 12 residues. Looked up from germline, CDR1 is SQVTM and CDR2 is ANQGSEA. Trimming left V 8 bases short and J 14 bases short, with 21 bases between. Clones were sequenced by immunoSEQ multiplex PCR, and TCRdb holds only the in-frame ones, with some missing. The repertoire holds 300,000 to 400,000 clones, with 70% to 90% as singletons. This sample is drawn from a study of blood T cell repertoires in COVID-19. Across the whole study: T cells, B-cell-depleted T cells, or PBMCs provided the cDNA or gDNA that served as material.

The chain links TRBV29-1 to TRBJ1-4; maybe TRBD1 (5 bases). The sample was peripheral blood. This receptor was taken from a woman aged 55-70 years with COVID-19, enrolled during active disease. The CDR3 spells CSFTSGGNRLFF. For the CDR3, the DNA is TGCAGCTTCACCTCCGGGGGAAACCGCCTGTTTTTT.